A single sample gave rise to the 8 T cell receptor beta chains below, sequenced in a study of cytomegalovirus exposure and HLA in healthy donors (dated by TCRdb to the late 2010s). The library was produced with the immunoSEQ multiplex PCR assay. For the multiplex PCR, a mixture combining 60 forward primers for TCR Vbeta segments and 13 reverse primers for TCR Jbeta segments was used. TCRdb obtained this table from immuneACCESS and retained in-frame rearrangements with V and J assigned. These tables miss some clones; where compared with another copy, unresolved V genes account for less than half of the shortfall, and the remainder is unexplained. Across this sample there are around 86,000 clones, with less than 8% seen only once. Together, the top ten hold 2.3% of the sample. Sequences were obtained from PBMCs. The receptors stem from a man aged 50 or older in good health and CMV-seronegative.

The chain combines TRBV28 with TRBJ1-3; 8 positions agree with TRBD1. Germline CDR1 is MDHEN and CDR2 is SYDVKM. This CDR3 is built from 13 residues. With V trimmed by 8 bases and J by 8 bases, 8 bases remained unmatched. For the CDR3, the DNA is TGTGCCAGCTTGGACAGGGCGCGAGACACCATATATTTT. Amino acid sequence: CASLDRARDTIYF.

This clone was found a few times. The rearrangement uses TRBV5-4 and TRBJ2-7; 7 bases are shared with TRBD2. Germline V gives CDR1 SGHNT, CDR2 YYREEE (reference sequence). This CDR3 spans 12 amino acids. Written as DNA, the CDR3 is TGTGCAATGGGGGGGAGGTTCGGCGAGCAGTACTTC. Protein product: CAMGGRFGEQYF. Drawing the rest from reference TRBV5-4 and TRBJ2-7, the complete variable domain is ETGVTQSPTHLIKTRGQQVTLRCSSQSGHNTVSWYQQALGQGPQFIFQYYREEENGRGNFPPRFSGLQFPNYSSELNVNALELDDSALYLCAMGGRFGEQYFGPGTRLTVT.

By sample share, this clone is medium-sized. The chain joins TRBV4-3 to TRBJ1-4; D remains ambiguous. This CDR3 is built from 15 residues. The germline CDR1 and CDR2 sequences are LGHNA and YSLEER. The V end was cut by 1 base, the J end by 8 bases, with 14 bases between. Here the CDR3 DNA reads TGCGCCAGCAGCCAAGTTGGGTCAGGAGGGGAAAAACTGTTTTTT. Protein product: CASSQVGSGGEKLFF.

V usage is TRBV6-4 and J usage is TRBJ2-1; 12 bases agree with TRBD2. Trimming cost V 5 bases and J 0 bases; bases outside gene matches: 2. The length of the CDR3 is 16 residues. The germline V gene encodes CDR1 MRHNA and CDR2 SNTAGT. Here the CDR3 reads CASSRTSGTSYNEQFF. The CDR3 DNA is TGTGCCAGCAGTAGGACTAGCGGGACCTCCTACAATGAGCAGTTCTTC.

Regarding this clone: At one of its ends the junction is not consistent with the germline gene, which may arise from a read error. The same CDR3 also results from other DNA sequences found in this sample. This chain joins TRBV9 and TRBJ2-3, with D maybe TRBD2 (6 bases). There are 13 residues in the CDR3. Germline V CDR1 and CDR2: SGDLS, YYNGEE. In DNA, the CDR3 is TGTGCTAGCAGCCCCAGGGACTCGCCTAAGCAGTATTTT. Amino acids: CASSPRDSPKQYF.

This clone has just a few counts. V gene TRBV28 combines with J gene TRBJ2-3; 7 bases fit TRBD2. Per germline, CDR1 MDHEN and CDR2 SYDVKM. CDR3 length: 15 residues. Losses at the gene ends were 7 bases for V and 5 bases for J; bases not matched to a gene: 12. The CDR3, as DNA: TGTGCCAGCATCCCACGTGGCGGGAGTCAAGATACGCAGTATTTT. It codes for CASIPRGGSQDTQYF. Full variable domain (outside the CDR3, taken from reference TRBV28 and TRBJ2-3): DVKVTQSSRYLVKRTGEKVFLECVQDMDHENMFWYRQDPGLGLRLIYFSYDVKMKEKGDIPEGYSVSREKKERFSLILESASTNQTSMYLCASIPRGGSQDTQYFGPGTRLTVL.

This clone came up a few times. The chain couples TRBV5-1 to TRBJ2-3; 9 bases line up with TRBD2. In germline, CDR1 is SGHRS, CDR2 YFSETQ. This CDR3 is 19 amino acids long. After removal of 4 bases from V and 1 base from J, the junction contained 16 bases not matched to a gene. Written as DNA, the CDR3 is TGCGCCAGCAGCACCAACCCCTATCCATTAGCGGGGGGCACAGATACGCAGTATTTT. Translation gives CASSTNPYPLAGGTDTQYF.

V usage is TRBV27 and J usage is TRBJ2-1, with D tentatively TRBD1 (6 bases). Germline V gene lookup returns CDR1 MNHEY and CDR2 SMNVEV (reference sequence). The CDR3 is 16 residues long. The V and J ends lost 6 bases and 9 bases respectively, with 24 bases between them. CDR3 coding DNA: TGTGCCAGCAGATCTAGGGGCAGGGGAATTCCGACTGAGCAGTTCTTC. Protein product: CASRSRGRGIPTEQFF.